The sequence of this TCR beta chain was determined in a study of shared clonotypes between healthy human individuals. This table comes from immunoSEQ multiplex PCR, and its TCRdb copy is limited to in-frame clones, with some not included. This table holds around 720,000 clones, about three quarters found once. Germline CDR1 is SGHNT and CDR2 is YYREEE (reference sequence). The CDR3 consists of 13 residues. The germline V and J ends were trimmed by 2 bases and 7 bases, with 10 bases remaining between them. In its sample, this clone was seen a few times. The specimen was memory CD4+ T cells sorted from blood. Subset here: CD45RA-negative fraction. This TCR was recovered from a woman aged 25 to 45 in good health. The gene calls are TRBV5-4 and TRBJ2-1, with D perhaps matching TRBD2 (6 bases). DNA for the CDR3: TGTGCCAGCAGCTTAAAAGGAGGGAATGAGCAGTTCTTC. This encodes CASSLKGGNEQFF.